This T cell receptor beta chain appears in the sequencing data of a study of T-cell reconstitution after alpha-beta-depleted transplantation in children. The CDR3 is 14 residues long. V dropped 3 bases and J dropped 1 base, with 7 bases sitting between them. Germline lookup yields CDR1 MNHNS and CDR2 SASEGT. This clonotype occurred many times. Preparing the TCRbeta library involved the use of unique molecular identifiers. One entry per CDR3 protein results from TCRdb running MiXCR on the PCR reads. The sample carries a few hundred thousand distinct CDR3 sequences, 11% recorded once. Sequenced here: PBMCs from the stem cell graft donor, sampled from the stem cell graft. This clonotype was sampled from a human donor who donated a stem cell graft to a child with acute myeloid leukemia. The V and J genes are TRBV6-1 and TRBJ1-5; D is uncertain. CDR3 region: CASSDSLSNQPQHF. CDR3 nucleotide sequence: TGTGCCAGCAGTGACAGTCTGAGCAATCAGCCCCAGCATTTT.